This T cell receptor beta chain was sequenced in a study of shared clonotypes between healthy human individuals. The donors were adults (healthy and HIV-negative) with no recent acute infections or vaccinations. Negatively enriched CD4+ T cells were divided by CD45RA into naive and memory. Once extracted for a subset, genomic DNA was divided evenly among several immunoSEQ plates. TCRdb keeps only in-frame clones here, not all; method: immunoSEQ multiplex PCR. The sample carries about 1 million clones, about 75% recorded once. Germline V lookup: CDR1 MNHEY, CDR2 SMNVEV (reference sequence). The CDR3 has 14 residues. V lost 0 bases to trimming and J lost 6 bases, with 12 bases between them.

The sample comprised memory CD4+ T cells sorted from blood. Documented subset: CD45RA-negative fraction. This sequence originates from a man aged 18-30 years in good health. The chain carries TRBV27 and TRBJ2-7; D gene unclear. CDR3 amino acids: CASSLSINSPEQYF. The CDR3 region has the DNA TGTGCCAGCAGTTTATCGATTAACTCCCCCGAGCAGTACTTC.